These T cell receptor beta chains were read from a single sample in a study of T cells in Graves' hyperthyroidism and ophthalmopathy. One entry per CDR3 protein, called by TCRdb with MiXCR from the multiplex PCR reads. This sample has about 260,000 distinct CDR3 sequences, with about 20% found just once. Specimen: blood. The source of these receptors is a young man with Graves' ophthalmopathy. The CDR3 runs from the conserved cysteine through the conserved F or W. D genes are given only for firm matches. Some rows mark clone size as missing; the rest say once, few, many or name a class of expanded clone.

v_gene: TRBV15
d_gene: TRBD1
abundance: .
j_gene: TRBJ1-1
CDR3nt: TGTGCCACCAGTACAGGGGCGAACACTGAAGCTTTCTTT
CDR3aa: CATSTGANTEAFF

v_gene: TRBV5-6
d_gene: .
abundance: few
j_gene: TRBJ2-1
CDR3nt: TGTGCCAGCAGCTTGGACAGGAGGAATGAGCAGTTCTTC
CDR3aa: CASSLDRRNEQFF

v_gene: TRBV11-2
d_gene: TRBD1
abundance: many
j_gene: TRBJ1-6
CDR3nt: TGTGCCAGCAGCCCCAACAGGGGTGGTTCCTATAATTCACCCCTCCACTTT
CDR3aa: CASSPNRGGSYNSPLHF

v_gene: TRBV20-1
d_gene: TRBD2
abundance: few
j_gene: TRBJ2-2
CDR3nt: TGCAGTGCTACACGGGGACTAGCGGGAGGGAACACCGGGGAGCTGTTTTTT
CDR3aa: CSATRGLAGGNTGELFF

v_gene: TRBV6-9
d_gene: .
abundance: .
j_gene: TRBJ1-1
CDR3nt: TGTGCCAGCAGTTTAATCACTGAAGCTTTCTTT
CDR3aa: CASSLITEAFF

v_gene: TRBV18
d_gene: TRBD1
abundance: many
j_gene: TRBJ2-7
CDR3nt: TGTGCCAGCTCAGCGGACAGGGGAGGAACCTACGAGCAGTACTTC
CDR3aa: CASSADRGGTYEQYF

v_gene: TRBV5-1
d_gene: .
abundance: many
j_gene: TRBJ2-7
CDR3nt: TGCGCCAGCAGCTTGGAAGGTAGCGGACGATCCTACGAGCAGTACTTC
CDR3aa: CASSLEGSGRSYEQYF

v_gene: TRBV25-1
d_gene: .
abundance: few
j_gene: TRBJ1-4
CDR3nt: TGTGCCAGCAGTGAATATAGGGTAACTAATGAAAAACTGTTTTTT
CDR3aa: CASSEYRVTNEKLFF

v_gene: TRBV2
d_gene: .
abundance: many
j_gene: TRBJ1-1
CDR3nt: TGTGCCAGCATCGAAGCCTGGTTGAGTGAAGCTTTCTTT
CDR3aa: CASIEAWLSEAFF

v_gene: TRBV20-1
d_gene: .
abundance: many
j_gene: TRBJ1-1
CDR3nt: TGCAGTGCTGGGCGTTCTTACAGGGAGGGGGGCACTGAAGCTTTCTTT
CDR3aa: CSAGRSYREGGTEAFF

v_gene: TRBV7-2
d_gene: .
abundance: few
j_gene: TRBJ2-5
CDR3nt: TGTGCCAGCAGCTGGGGAATCCAAGAGACCCAGTACTTC
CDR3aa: CASSWGIQETQYF

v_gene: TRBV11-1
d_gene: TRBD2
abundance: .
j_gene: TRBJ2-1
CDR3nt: TGTGCCAGCAGCTTCTTCTTTAAGCGGGACTACAATGAGCAGTTCTTC
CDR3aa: CASSFFFKRDYNEQFF

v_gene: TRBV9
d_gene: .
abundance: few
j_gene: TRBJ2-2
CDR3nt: TGTGCCAGCAGCGTAGGGAGGGAGCAGGCCGGGGAGCTGTTTTTT
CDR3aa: CASSVGREQAGELFF

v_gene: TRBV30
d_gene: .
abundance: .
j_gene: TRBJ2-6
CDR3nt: TGTGCCTGGAGTGTAAGCTCTGGGGCCAACGTCCTGACTTTC
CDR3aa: CAWSVSSGANVLTF